What follows is one T cell receptor beta chain and its context. Its antigen is not identified. This specimen belongs to a study of CD8 T cells in ankylosing spondylitis. Whole-study results and caveats: Seven to nine highly homologous variants formed a TCR beta motif that appeared characteristic of ankylosing spondylitis blood. Significant enrichment of disease-linked clones was reportedly seen in matched ankylosing spondylitis synovial fluid. Disease-linked clones, CD8+, were relatively rare in peripheral blood.

Each CDR3 protein is one row after TCRdb ran MiXCR on the 5' RACE reads. The table records 400,000 to 450,000 distinct CDR3 sequences, about a sixth of them present only once. The CDR3 runs to 16 residues. CDR1 and CDR2 (germline): SGHVS, FQNEAQ. J gave up 7 bases and V 5 bases, and 13 bases lay outside the gene matches. The specimen sequenced was blood, either unsorted or a sorted T cell fraction (not recorded which). The TCR comes from a male donor with ankylosing spondylitis. The chain recombines TRBV7-8 with TRBJ1-4; 7 bases align to TRBD1. The chain's CDR3 is CASSPQGMRGSEKLFF. For the CDR3, the DNA is TGTGCCAGCAGCCCACAGGGGATGCGGGGCAGTGAAAAACTGTTTTTT.